The rows below give T cell receptor beta chains drawn from one sample of a study of blood T cell repertoires in COVID-19. Measured with immunoSEQ multiplex PCR; TCRdb has only the in-frame clones, and not every one. The profile covers around 200,000 clones, with less than 90% appearing a single time and approximately 6.1% taken by the ten largest. The sample was peripheral blood. All receptors come from a woman between 35 and 50 years old with acute or convalescent COVID-19. CDR3s include the opening cysteine and the closing phenylalanine or tryptophan. D genes are given only for firm matches. Clone size, where shown, is once, few, many, or a class for clones that have expanded.

v_gene	d_gene	abundance	j_gene	CDR3nt	CDR3aa
TRBV2	.	few	TRBJ1-3	TGTGCCAGCAGCTATGGAAGGGGATCAATTGGAAACACCATATATTTT	CASSYGRGSIGNTIYF
TRBV19	.	few	TRBJ1-2	TGTGCCAGTAGTATAGATCAGGCAGCCTCCTATGGCTACACCTTC	CASSIDQAASYGYTF
TRBV5-3	TRBD2	.	TRBJ2-1	TGTGCCAGAAGCTTGGCCCCTAGCGGGGGACGGTCCTCCTACAATGAGCAGTTCTTC	CARSLAPSGGRSSYNEQFF
TRBV6-5	.	once	TRBJ1-4	TGTGCCAGCAGTTACGGCAGGGTTAATGAAAAACTGTTTTTT	CASSYGRVNEKLFF
TRBV6-6	TRBD1	.	TRBJ1-5	TGTGCCAGCAGAGCCGGGACAGGGACTCAGCCCCAGCATTTT	CASRAGTGTQPQHF
TRBV14	.	many	TRBJ2-1	TGTGCCAGCAGCCAAGATCGGCCGGGTCGGGTTTTCGATGAGCAGTTCTTC	CASSQDRPGRVFDEQFF
TRBV4-2	TRBD1	.	TRBJ1-2	TGTGCCAGCGGGACAGGGAACAACTATGGCTACACCTTC	CASGTGNNYGYTF
TRBV5-1	TRBD2	.	TRBJ2-7	TGCGCCAGCAGCTCCTTGAGCGGGATAAGCGCCTACGAGCAGTACTTC	CASSSLSGISAYEQYF
TRBV29-1	TRBD2	.	TRBJ2-1	TGCAGCGTTGGGGTTTCGGGGGGGGATTACAATGAGCAGTTCTTC	CSVGVSGGDYNEQFF
TRBV19	.	.	TRBJ1-2	TGTGCCAGTAGTCCACGGTATGGCTACACCTTC	CASSPRYGYTF
TRBV28	.	.	TRBJ1-2	TGTGCCAGCACTCCTCGGGGGATTCACGGCTACACCTTC	CASTPRGIHGYTF
TRBV7-3	.	.	TRBJ1-2	TGTGCCAGCAGCTTAAGTGGGGCAGGGGACTATGGCTACACCTTC	CASSLSGAGDYGYTF
TRBV7-2	.	.	TRBJ1-2	TGTGCCAGCAGCTTAGCCGGTGCCGTCAACTATGGCTACACCTTC	CASSLAGAVNYGYTF
TRBV18	.	.	TRBJ1-2	TGTGCCAGCTCACCCGACAGGACCCAGGGATATGGCTACACCTTC	CASSPDRTQGYGYTF
TRBV11-3	TRBD1	.	TRBJ2-1	TGTGCCAGCAGCTTAGACCAAGCCGGGACAGGGGCCCCCAATGAGCAGTTCTTC	CASSLDQAGTGAPNEQFF
TRBV3-1/TRBV3-2	TRBD2	.	TRBJ2-2	TGTGCCAGCAGCCAATTCGGGGGGGCCAACGGGGAGCTGTTTTTT	CASSQFGGANGELFF
TRBV10-3	TRBD2	.	TRBJ2-1	TGTGCCATCAGTACTAGCGGGAGGTCTTCCACTGAGCAGTTCTTC	CAISTSGRSSTEQFF
TRBV27	.	.	TRBJ2-7	TGTGCCACCCTAATACGACGACGGACTGATCGACGCGTTTACTACGAGCAGTACTTC	CATLIRRRTDRRVYYEQYF
TRBV30	.	.	TRBJ2-1	TGTGCCTGGAGTCCCTGGGACAAGCACAATGAGCAGTTCTTC	CAWSPWDKHNEQFF
TRBV5-1	.	.	TRBJ2-1	TGCGCCAGCAGCTTGGATGCGGGGGCGGGTATTGAGCAGTTCTTC	CASSLDAGAGIEQFF
TRBV4-1	.	.	TRBJ1-2	TGCGCCAGCAGCCAAGAACCGGTCAGCTGGGGGAGGGACTATGGCTACACCTTC	CASSQEPVSWGRDYGYTF
TRBV27	.	.	TRBJ1-3	TGTGCCAGCAGCAGGGTCCCCTCTGGAAACACCATATATTTT	CASSRVPSGNTIYF
TRBV24-1	TRBD2	.	TRBJ2-3	TGTGCCACCAGTGATTTGAACTCCGGACTAGCGGGAGGGAGGGATACGCAGTATTTT	CATSDLNSGLAGGRDTQYF
TRBV11-2	.	.	TRBJ2-1	TGTGCCAGCAGCTTGGGGAGGCTCTCCTACAATGAGCAGTTCTTC	CASSLGRLSYNEQFF
TRBV4-1	.	once	TRBJ2-7	TGCGCCAGCAGCCAAGATCAGAGGTACGAGCAGTACTTC	CASSQDQRYEQYF
TRBV9	.	.	TRBJ2-5	TGTGCCAGCAGCCCCCGACTACACCAAGAGACCCAGTACTTC	CASSPRLHQETQYF
TRBV5-1	.	.	TRBJ2-4	TGCGCCAGCAGCCCCTCCGGGGGTACGAAAAACATTCAGTACTTC	CASSPSGGTKNIQYF
TRBV5-6	.	.	TRBJ2-3	TGTGCCAGCAGCTTGGGACTAAATACGCAGTATTTT	CASSLGLNTQYF
TRBV15	.	few	TRBJ2-7	TGTGCCACCAGTCTACGGGGGACCCAATACGAGCAGTACTTC	CATSLRGTQYEQYF
TRBV6-5	TRBD1	.	TRBJ2-7	TGTGCCAGCAGTTACTCGGGACAGTTATCCTACGAGCAGTACTTC	CASSYSGQLSYEQYF
TRBV24-1	TRBD1	.	TRBJ2-5	TGTGCCACCAGTGATTTTGGCCGGGACAGAGGAGAGACCCAGTACTTC	CATSDFGRDRGETQYF
TRBV19	.	.	TRBJ1-4	TGTGCCTCGCGAAGTAATAATGAAAAACTGTTTTTT	CASRSNNEKLFF
TRBV19	.	.	TRBJ1-6	TGTGCCAGTAGTTCTCGGGGAGGCGATTCACCCCTCCACTTT	CASSSRGGDSPLHF
TRBV6-5	.	.	TRBJ1-3	TGTGCCAGCAGTTACTCCCTCTCAAGCCCTGGAAACACCATATATTTT	CASSYSLSSPGNTIYF
TRBV30	.	.	TRBJ2-1	TGTGCCTGGGGTGGGGGGGCCACCTACAATGAGCAGTTCTTC	CAWGGGATYNEQFF
TRBV7-8	.	.	TRBJ1-1	TGTGCCAGCAGCCCAGGGGTTTTGACTGAAGCTTTCTTT	CASSPGVLTEAFF
TRBV30	.	.	TRBJ2-2	TGTGCCTGGAGCAGGCCCGGGGAGCTGTTTTTT	CAWSRPGELFF
TRBV29-1	TRBD1	.	TRBJ2-7	TGCAGCGTTCTTGGACAGGGCTCCTCACTAGGGTACGAGCAGTACTTC	CSVLGQGSSLGYEQYF
TRBV7-3	.	.	TRBJ1-1	TGTGCCAGCAAGGCGGGAAACGACGAGACTGAAGCTTTCTTT	CASKAGNDETEAFF
TRBV11-2	.	.	TRBJ2-2	TGTGCCAGCAGCTCCCGATACGACAGGCTGGCGGGGGAGCTGTTTTTT	CASSSRYDRLAGELFF
TRBV11-2	TRBD1	.	TRBJ2-7	TGTGCCAGCAGCGTGAGGGAGGACAGGGGAGGGACGACTCCCTACGAGCAGTACTTC	CASSVREDRGGTTPYEQYF
TRBV19	.	.	TRBJ2-1	TGTGCCAGTAGTGGCTACTACGGGGGCTCCTACAATGAGCAGTTCTTC	CASSGYYGGSYNEQFF
TRBV7-2	.	.	TRBJ1-1	TGTGCCAGCAGCTTTAGTGCCGACAGTAACACTGAAGCTTTCTTT	CASSFSADSNTEAFF
TRBV5-1	TRBD2	.	TRBJ2-1	TGCGCCAGCAGCCCCAGCCTCGGACTAGCCTACAATGAGCAGTTCTTC	CASSPSLGLAYNEQFF
TRBV24-1	.	.	TRBJ2-1	TGTGCCACCAGTGACCGGACGAGGACTCTCGAGCAGTTCTTC	CATSDRTRTLEQFF
TRBV2	.	.	TRBJ1-5	TGTGCCAGCACCCCTTCAACGGCAGGGGCTGCCTTTAGCAATCAGCCCCAGCATTTT	CASTPSTAGAAFSNQPQHF
TRBV11-2	.	.	TRBJ2-5	TGTGCCAGCAGCTTAGGAGGGGGATGGGGAGCTTCCGAGACCCAGTACTTC	CASSLGGGWGASETQYF
TRBV7-2	.	.	TRBJ2-2	TGTGCCAGCAGCTACCTAGCCGTGGCGAACACCGGGGAGCTGTTTTTT	CASSYLAVANTGELFF
TRBV27	TRBD1	.	TRBJ2-7	TGTGCCAGCAGACCATCGACAGGGTCAAGCTACTACGAGCAGTACTTC	CASRPSTGSSYYEQYF
TRBV20-1	.	.	TRBJ2-3	TGCAGTGCTTCGGACTCAGATACGCAGTATTTT	CSASDSDTQYF